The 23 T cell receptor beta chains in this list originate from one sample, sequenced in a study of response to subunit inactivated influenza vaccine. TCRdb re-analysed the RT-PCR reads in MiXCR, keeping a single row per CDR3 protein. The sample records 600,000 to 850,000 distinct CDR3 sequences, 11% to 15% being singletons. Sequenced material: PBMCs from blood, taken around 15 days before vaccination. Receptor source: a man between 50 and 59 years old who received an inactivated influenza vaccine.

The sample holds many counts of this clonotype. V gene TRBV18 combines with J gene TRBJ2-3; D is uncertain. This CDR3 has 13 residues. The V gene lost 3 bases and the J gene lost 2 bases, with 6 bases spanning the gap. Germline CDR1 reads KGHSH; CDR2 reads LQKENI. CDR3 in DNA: TGTGCCAGCTCACCTCCCAACACAGATACGCAGTATTTT. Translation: CASSPPNTDTQYF.

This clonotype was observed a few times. Here the CDR3 reads CASNWGREKLFF. CDR3 DNA sequence: TGTGCCAGCAACTGGGGGCGTGAAAAACTGTTTTTT. The chain joins TRBV28 to TRBJ1-4; a weak D match, TRBD1 (6 bases). Per germline, CDR1 MDHEN and CDR2 SYDVKM. The V gene lost 7 bases and the J gene lost 7 bases, with 10 bases spanning the gap. This CDR3 spans 12 amino acids.

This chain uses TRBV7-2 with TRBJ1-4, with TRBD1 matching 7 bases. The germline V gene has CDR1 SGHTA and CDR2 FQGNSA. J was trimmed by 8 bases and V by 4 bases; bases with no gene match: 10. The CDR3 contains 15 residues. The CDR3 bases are TGTGCCAGCAGCTCGTCGACAGGGAATAGGGAAAAACTGTTTTTT. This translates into CASSSSTGNREKLFF.

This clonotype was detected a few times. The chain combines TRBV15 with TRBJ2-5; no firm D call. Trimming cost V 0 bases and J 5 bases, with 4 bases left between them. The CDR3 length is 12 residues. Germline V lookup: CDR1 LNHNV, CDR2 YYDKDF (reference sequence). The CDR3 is CATSREAETQYF. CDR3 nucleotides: TGTGCCACCAGCAGAGAAGCTGAGACCCAGTACTTC. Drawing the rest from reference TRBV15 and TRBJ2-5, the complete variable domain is DAMVIQNPRYQVTQFGKPVTLSCSQTLNHNVMYWYQQKSSQAPKLLFHYYDKDFNNEADTPDNFQSRRPNTSFCFLDIRSPGLGDTAMYLCATSREAETQYFGPGTRLLVL.

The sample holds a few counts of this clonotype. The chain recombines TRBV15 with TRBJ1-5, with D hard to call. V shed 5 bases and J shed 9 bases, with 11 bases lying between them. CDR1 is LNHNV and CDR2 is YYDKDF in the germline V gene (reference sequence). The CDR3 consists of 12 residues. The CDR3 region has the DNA TGTGCCACCAGCGGCCCGTATCCGCCCCAGCATTTT. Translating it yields CATSGPYPPQHF.

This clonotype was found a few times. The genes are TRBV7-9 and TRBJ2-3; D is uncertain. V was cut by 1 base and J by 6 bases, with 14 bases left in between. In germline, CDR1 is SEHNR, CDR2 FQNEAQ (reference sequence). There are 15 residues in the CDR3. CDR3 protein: CASSLVSGIKDTQYF. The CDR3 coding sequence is TGTGCCAGCAGCTTAGTCTCTGGGATTAAGGATACGCAGTATTTT.

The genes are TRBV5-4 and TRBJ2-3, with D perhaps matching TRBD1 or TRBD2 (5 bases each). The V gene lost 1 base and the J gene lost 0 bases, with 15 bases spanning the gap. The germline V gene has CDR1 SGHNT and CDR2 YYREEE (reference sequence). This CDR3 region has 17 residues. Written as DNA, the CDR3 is TGTGCCAGCAGCTTGTCCCCTGGGGCTAGCAGCACAGATACGCAGTATTTT. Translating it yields CASSLSPGASSTDTQYF.

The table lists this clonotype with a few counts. CDR3 loop: CASSYGLRDTQYF. CDR3 bases: TGTGCCAGCAGTTATGGGCTACGAGATACGCAGTATTTT. This rearrangement joins TRBV12-3 or TRBV12-4 to TRBJ2-3; D is ambiguous. The V end lost 4 bases, the J end lost 5 bases, and 10 bases lay between the germline ends. The CDR3 runs to 13 residues.

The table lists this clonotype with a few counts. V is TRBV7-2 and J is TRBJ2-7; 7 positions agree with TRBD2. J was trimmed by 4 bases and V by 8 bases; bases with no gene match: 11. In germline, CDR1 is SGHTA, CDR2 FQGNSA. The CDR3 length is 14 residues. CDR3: CASSRLAERYEQYF. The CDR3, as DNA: TGTGCCAGCTCAAGGCTAGCGGAAAGGTACGAGCAGTACTTC.

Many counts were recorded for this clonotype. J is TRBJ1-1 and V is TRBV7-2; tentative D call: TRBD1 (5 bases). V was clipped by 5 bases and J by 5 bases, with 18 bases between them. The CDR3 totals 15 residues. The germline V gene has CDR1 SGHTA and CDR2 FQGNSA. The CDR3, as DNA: TGTGCCAGCAGCCCCCGGTCAGGGCAGCTAACTGAAGCTTTCTTT. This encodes CASSPRSGQLTEAFF.

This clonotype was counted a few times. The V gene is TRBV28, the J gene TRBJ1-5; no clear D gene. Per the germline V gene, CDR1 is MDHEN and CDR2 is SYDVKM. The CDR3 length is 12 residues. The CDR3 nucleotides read TGTGCAAGCGGGCAGGACAATCAGCCCCAGCATTTT. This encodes CASGQDNQPQHF.

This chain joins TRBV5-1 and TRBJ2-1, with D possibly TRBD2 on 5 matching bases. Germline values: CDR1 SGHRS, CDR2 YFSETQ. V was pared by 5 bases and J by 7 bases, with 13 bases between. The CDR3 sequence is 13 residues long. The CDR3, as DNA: TGCGCCAGCAGTATGGGGAGTAAAAATGAGCAGTTCTTC. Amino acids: CASSMGSKNEQFF.

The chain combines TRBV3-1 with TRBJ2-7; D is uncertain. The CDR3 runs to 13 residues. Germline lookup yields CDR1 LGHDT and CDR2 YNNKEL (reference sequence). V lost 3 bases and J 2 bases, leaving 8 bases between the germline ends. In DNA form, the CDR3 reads TGTGCCAGCAGCCAGGGCGGCCCCTACGAGCAGTACTTC. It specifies CASSQGGPYEQYF.

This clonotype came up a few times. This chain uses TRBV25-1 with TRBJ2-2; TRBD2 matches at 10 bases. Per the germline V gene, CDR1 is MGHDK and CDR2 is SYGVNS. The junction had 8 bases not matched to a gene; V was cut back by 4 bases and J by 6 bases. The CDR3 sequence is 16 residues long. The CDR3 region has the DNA TGTGCCAGCAGTGGCCTAGCGGGAGTATTCGCCGGGGAGCTGTTTTTT. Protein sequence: CASSGLAGVFAGELFF.

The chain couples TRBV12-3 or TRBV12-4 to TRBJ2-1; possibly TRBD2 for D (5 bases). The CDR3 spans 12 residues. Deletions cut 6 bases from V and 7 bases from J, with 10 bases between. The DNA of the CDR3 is TGTGCCAGCAGGAAGGAGGTTAATGAGCAGTTCTTC. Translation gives CASRKEVNEQFF.

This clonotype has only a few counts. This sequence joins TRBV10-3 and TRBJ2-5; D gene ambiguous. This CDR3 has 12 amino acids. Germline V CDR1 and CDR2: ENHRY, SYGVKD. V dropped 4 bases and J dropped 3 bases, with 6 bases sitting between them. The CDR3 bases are TGTGCCATCAGTGTTACAGAAGAGACCCAGTACTTC. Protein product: CAISVTEETQYF.

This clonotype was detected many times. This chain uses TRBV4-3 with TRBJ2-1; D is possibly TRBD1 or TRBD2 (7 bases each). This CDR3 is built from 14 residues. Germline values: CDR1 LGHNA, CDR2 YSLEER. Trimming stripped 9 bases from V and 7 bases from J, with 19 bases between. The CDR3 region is CASSDREGFNEQFF. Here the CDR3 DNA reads TGCGCCAGTAGCGACAGGGAGGGTTTTAATGAGCAGTTCTTC.

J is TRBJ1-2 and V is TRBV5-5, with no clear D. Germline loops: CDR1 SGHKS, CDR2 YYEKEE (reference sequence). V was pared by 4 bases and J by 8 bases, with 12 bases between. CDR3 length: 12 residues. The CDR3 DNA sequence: TGTGCCAGCAGCCCCGAGGTGGGAGGCTACACCTTC. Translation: CASSPEVGGYTF.

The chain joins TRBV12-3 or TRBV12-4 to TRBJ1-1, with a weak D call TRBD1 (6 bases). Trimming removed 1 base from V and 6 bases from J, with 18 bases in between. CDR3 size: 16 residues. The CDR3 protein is CASSLGLQGRGAEAFF. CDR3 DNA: TGTGCCAGCAGTTTAGGCCTTCAGGGGCGAGGGGCTGAAGCTTTCTTT.

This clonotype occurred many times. CDR3 in amino acids: CASSLQGHTQYF. As DNA, the CDR3 is TGTGCCAGCAGTCTACAGGGCCATACGCAGTATTTT. J is TRBJ2-3 and V is TRBV28, with D possibly matching TRBD1 (6 bases). CDR3 length: 12 amino acids. Germline V gene data show CDR1 as MDHEN and CDR2 as SYDVKM. V lost 5 bases, J lost 7 bases, and 10 bases lay in between.

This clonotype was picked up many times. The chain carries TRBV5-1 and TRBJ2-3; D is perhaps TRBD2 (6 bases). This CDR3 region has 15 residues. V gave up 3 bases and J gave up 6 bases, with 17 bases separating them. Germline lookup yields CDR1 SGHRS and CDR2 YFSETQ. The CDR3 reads CASSSGGPRLDTQYF. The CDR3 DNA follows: TGCGCCAGCAGCTCCGGAGGGCCGCGATTGGATACGCAGTATTTT.

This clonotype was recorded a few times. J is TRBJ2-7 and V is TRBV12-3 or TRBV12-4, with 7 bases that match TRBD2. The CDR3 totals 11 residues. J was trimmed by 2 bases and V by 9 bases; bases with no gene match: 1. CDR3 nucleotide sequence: TGTGCCAGTGGGAGGGCCTACGAGCAGTACTTC. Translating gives CASGRAYEQYF.

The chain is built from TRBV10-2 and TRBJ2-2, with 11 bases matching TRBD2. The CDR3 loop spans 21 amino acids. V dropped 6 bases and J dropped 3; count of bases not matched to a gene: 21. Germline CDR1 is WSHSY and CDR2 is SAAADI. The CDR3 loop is CASSPRLPGLAAGWDTGELFF. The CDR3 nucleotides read TGCGCCAGCAGCCCACGCCTACCGGGACTAGCGGCAGGATGGGACACCGGGGAGCTGTTTTTT.